A selection of T cell receptor beta chains follows, all from one sample in a study of radiotherapy plus CTLA-4 blockade in lung cancer. TCRdb's copy holds only in-frame clones and misses some; the assay was immunoSEQ multiplex PCR. The sample has about 110,000 clones; roughly four fifths are singletons. The input for sequencing was peripheral blood, taken from a patient treated with radiotherapy plus ipilimumab. The receptors derive from a human donor with non-small cell lung cancer that progressed on radiotherapy plus ipilimumab. Some clones in this sample may be carry-over from other donors' samples. Each CDR3 is given with its conserved first and last residue. A D gene is named only where the DNA matches it firmly. Size is omitted from some rows. Given values are once, few, many or a class for expanded clones.

V gene	J gene	clone size	D gene	CDR3 protein	CDR3 DNA
TRBV5-6	TRBJ2-1	few	TRBD2	CASSAIAAGSSYNEQFF	TGTGCCAGCAGCGCTATCGCAGCGGGGAGCTCCTACAATGAGCAGTTCTTC
TRBV29-1	TRBJ1-1	NA	NA	CSVVSNTEAFF	TGCAGCGTTGTGTCGAACACTGAAGCTTTCTTT
TRBV4-2	TRBJ2-1	NA	TRBD1	CASSQRDIGRGTGIYNEQFF	TGTGCCAGCAGCCAACGCGATATTGGTCGGGGGACAGGGATTTACAATGAGCAGTTCTTC
TRBV19	TRBJ2-7	NA	NA	CASSKTPDSSYEQYF	TGTGCCAGTAGTAAAACCCCCGACAGCTCCTACGAGCAGTACTTC
TRBV28	TRBJ1-5	NA	NA	CASSQRGAGNQPQHF	TGTGCCAGCAGTCAACGGGGCGCGGGCAATCAGCCCCAGCATTTT
TRBV5-5	TRBJ1-2	once	NA	CASSPEGRVFLGYTF	TGTGCCAGCAGCCCGGAGGGCAGGGTGTTTTTGGGCTACACCTTC
TRBV6-5	TRBJ1-2	NA	TRBD1	CATCFTGEGGYTF	TGTGCCACCTGCTTTACAGGGGAGGGAGGCTACACCTTC
TRBV4-3	TRBJ2-7	few	TRBD1	CASSPTGILDEQYF	TGCGCCAGCAGCCCGACAGGGATACTTGACGAGCAGTACTTC
TRBV2	TRBJ2-7	NA	NA	CASSLRAVHEQYF	TGTGCCAGCAGTCTCAGGGCTGTACACGAGCAGTACTTC
TRBV18	TRBJ1-4	NA	NA	CASSRGFNEKLFF	TGTGCCAGCTCACGGGGTTTCAATGAAAAACTGTTTTTT
TRBV7-9	TRBJ2-2	few	TRBD1	CASSFRQGFTGELFF	TGTGCCAGCAGCTTTCGACAGGGGTTTACCGGGGAGCTGTTTTTT
TRBV18	TRBJ2-3	once	TRBD2	CASSPVLAGAKGTDTQYF	TGTGCCAGCTCACCTGTGCTAGCGGGGGCCAAGGGGACAGATACGCAGTATTTT
TRBV27	TRBJ1-1	once	NA	CASSQPTADTEAFF	TGTGCCAGCAGTCAACCGACAGCGGACACTGAAGCTTTCTTT
TRBV25-1	TRBJ1-2	NA	NA	CASHAAGSSYGYTF	TGTGCCAGCCACGCCGCAGGGTCCAGCTATGGCTACACCTTC
TRBV12-5	TRBJ1-5	NA	NA	CASGLVEGYNQPQHF	TGTGCTAGTGGTTTGGTCGAGGGTTATAATCAGCCCCAGCATTTT
TRBV12-5	TRBJ2-1	few	NA	CASGLEGGPFEQFF	TGTGCTAGTGGTTTGGAGGGGGGGCCTTTTGAGCAGTTCTTC
TRBV4-2	TRBJ2-1	NA	NA	CASSPRSGNEQFF	TGTGCCAGCAGCCCCCGGTCAGGCAATGAGCAGTTCTTC
TRBV5-1	TRBJ2-7	NA	TRBD1	CASSLNGQGSSWEQYF	TGCGCCAGCAGCTTGAACGGACAGGGTAGTTCGTGGGAGCAGTACTTC
TRBV18	TRBJ1-2	NA	TRBD1	CASSPLGQGASGGYTF	TGTGCCAGCTCACCCCTAGGACAGGGGGCGTCGGGCGGCTACACCTTC
TRBV13	TRBJ1-1	NA	NA	CASSLASGNTEAFF	TGTGCCAGCAGCTTAGCTTCCGGCAACACTGAAGCTTTCTTT
TRBV2	TRBJ2-5	NA	NA	CASSEAGRDGTQYF	TGTGCCAGCAGTGAAGCGGGGAGAGACGGGACCCAGTACTTC
TRBV25-1	TRBJ2-5	NA	TRBD2	CASSVGLAGGLETQYF	TGTGCCAGCAGTGTAGGACTAGCGGGGGGTCTAGAGACCCAGTACTTC
TRBV9	TRBJ1-4	NA	TRBD1	CATTGRRSEKLFF	TGTGCCACGACAGGGAGGCGCAGTGAAAAACTGTTTTTT
TRBV15	TRBJ1-6	NA	TRBD1	CATSRSSNRGEAPLHF	TGTGCCACCAGCAGAAGTTCGAACAGGGGGGAAGCACCCCTCCACTTT
TRBV14	TRBJ2-2	once	TRBD2	CASSRDSKRDYTGELFF	TGTGCCAGCAGCCGAGACTCGAAACGGGACTATACCGGGGAGCTGTTTTTT
TRBV11-3	TRBJ2-1	NA	TRBD1	CASSLRTGSYNEQFF	TGTGCCAGCAGCCTTCGGACAGGGTCCTACAATGAGCAGTTCTTC
TRBV4-3	TRBJ2-3	few	TRBD1	CASSQDPGGGTDTQYF	TGCGCCAGCAGCCAAGATCCAGGGGGTGGCACAGATACGCAGTATTTT
TRBV6-6	TRBJ2-3	few	TRBD2	CASSTRGDYRTDTQYF	TGTGCCAGCAGTACTCGGGGGGACTACCGCACAGATACGCAGTATTTT
TRBV13	TRBJ2-3	NA	NA	CASSFWGTDTQYF	TGTGCCAGCAGCTTCTGGGGCACAGATACGCAGTATTTT
TRBV19	TRBJ1-4	once	NA	CASEGGTTNEKLFF	TGTGCCAGTGAGGGGGGAACGACTAATGAAAAACTGTTTTTT
TRBV5-4	TRBJ1-5	NA	TRBD1	CASSPGQGIQPQHF	TGTGCCAGCAGCCCGGGACAGGGGATCCAGCCCCAGCATTTT
TRBV7-9	TRBJ1-2	NA	NA	CASSFDTGPYGYTF	TGTGCCAGCAGCTTTGACACCGGCCCCTATGGCTACACCTTC
TRBV28	TRBJ1-4	NA	NA	CASPNAATNEKLFF	TGTGCCAGCCCAAACGCGGCAACTAATGAAAAACTGTTTTTT
TRBV9	TRBJ2-6	once	TRBD1	CASSEGQSSGANVLTF	TGTGCCAGCAGCGAGGGACAGAGCTCTGGGGCCAACGTCCTGACTTTC
TRBV2	TRBJ2-3	NA	TRBD1	CASSYFTGGDSTDTQYF	TGTGCCAGCAGTTATTTCACAGGGGGCGACAGCACAGATACGCAGTATTTT
TRBV4-3	TRBJ1-4	NA	TRBD1	CASSQGGTDEKLFF	TGCGCCAGCAGCCAAGGGGGGACAGATGAAAAACTGTTTTTT